These T cell receptor beta chains were read from a single sample in a study of blood T cell repertoires in COVID-19. Generated by immunoSEQ multiplex PCR, the TCRdb table keeps only in-frame clones and is missing some. This repertoire shows hundreds of thousands of clones, about 91% found once; its top ten account for roughly 1.2%. The sequenced sample was PBMCs or T cells enriched from blood (not recorded which). These receptors were collected from a woman aged 40 to 49 with acute COVID-19. Both conserved end residues are part of each CDR3. D genes are given only for firm matches. Not every row has a clone size; where given, it reads once, few, many or a size class.

v_gene,j_gene,d_gene,abundance,CDR3aa,CDR3nt
TRBV2,TRBJ1-6,TRBD1,NA,CASSEVDRENSPLHF,TGTGCCAGCAGTGAAGTGGACAGGGAGAATTCACCCCTCCACTTT
TRBV29-1,TRBJ1-1,NA,NA,CSVRQGRNTEAFF,TGCAGCGTTCGGCAGGGTAGGAACACTGAAGCTTTCTTT
TRBV5-1,TRBJ2-7,NA,few,CASSSTGFRSSYEQYF,TGCGCCAGCAGCTCCACAGGGTTTCGGAGCTCCTACGAGCAGTACTTC
TRBV20-1,TRBJ1-4,NA,NA,CSANGGGKLFF,TGCAGTGCAAACGGGGGAGGAAAACTGTTTTTT
TRBV24-1,TRBJ2-1,NA,NA,CATSSPTGGSNNEQFF,TGTGCCACCAGTTCTCCAACTGGAGGTAGCAACAATGAGCAGTTCTTC
TRBV27,TRBJ2-3,NA,NA,CASSPWGGQADTQYF,TGTGCCAGCAGTCCCTGGGGGGGCCAGGCAGATACGCAGTATTTT
TRBV7-8,TRBJ1-5,NA,NA,CASSLAPANQPQHF,TGTGCCAGCAGCTTAGCGCCAGCGAATCAGCCCCAGCATTTT
TRBV7-9,TRBJ2-1,TRBD2,NA,CASSFPGLAGDNEQFF,TGTGCCAGCAGCTTTCCGGGACTAGCGGGAGACAATGAGCAGTTCTTC
TRBV5-8,TRBJ2-2,NA,NA,CASSSPGRGGPGELFF,TGTGCCAGCAGCTCCCCAGGACGGGGAGGCCCCGGGGAGCTGTTTTTT
TRBV13,TRBJ1-2,TRBD1,NA,CASSLTGSGGYTF,TGTGCCAGCAGCCTGACAGGGTCGGGCGGCTACACCTTC
TRBV27,TRBJ2-5,TRBD2,NA,CASSRAGVLETQYF,TGTGCCAGCAGTCGTGCGGGAGTATTGGAGACCCAGTACTTC
TRBV28,TRBJ1-4,TRBD1,NA,CASMGTGKREKLFF,TGTGCCAGCATGGGGACAGGGAAACGAGAAAAACTGTTTTTT
TRBV5-5,TRBJ1-2,TRBD1,NA,CARIKSGQNSNYGYTF,TGTGCCAGGATTAAATCGGGACAGAATTCTAACTATGGCTACACCTTC
TRBV28,TRBJ2-5,NA,NA,CASSLQGVQETQYF,TGTGCCAGCAGTCTTCAGGGCGTACAAGAGACCCAGTACTTC
TRBV9,TRBJ1-5,NA,NA,CASSREGGSNQPQHF,TGTGCCAGCAGCCGGGAGGGGGGAAGCAATCAGCCCCAGCATTTT
TRBV7-3,TRBJ2-1,TRBD2,once,CASSLRAGVSYNEQFF,TGTGCCAGCAGCTTACGAGCGGGAGTTTCCTACAATGAGCAGTTCTTC
TRBV7-2,TRBJ1-3,TRBD1,NA,CASSLAGTALSGNTIYF,TGTGCCAGCAGCTTAGCCGGGACAGCGCTCTCTGGAAACACCATATATTTT
TRBV13,TRBJ2-6,NA,NA,CASSLPGPGANVLTF,TGTGCCAGCAGCCTCCCAGGCCCTGGGGCCAACGTCCTGACTTTC
TRBV2,TRBJ1-2,NA,NA,CASSETPSGYGYTF,TGTGCCAGCAGTGAGACGCCGAGCGGCTATGGCTACACCTTC
TRBV6-5,TRBJ1-1,NA,NA,CASSYPGGEAFF,TGTGCCAGCAGTTACCCCGGGGGTGAAGCTTTCTTT
TRBV5-1,TRBJ1-1,NA,few,CASSLAQGWATEAFF,TGCGCCAGCAGCTTGGCTCAGGGTTGGGCGACTGAAGCTTTCTTT
TRBV5-1,TRBJ2-1,NA,NA,CASSPEGTSYNEQFF,TGCGCCAGCAGCCCCGAGGGAACGTCGTACAATGAGCAGTTCTTC
TRBV6-2/TRBV6-3,TRBJ2-1,NA,NA,CASSYGSGANEQFF,TGTGCCAGCAGTTACGGCAGCGGAGCTAATGAGCAGTTCTTC
TRBV11-2,TRBJ2-7,NA,NA,CASSKSAGPTYEQYF,TGTGCCAGCAGCAAATCGGCGGGGCCTACCTACGAGCAGTACTTC
TRBV7-8,TRBJ2-1,NA,NA,CASSLFGEALVHEQFF,TGTGCCAGCAGCTTATTTGGTGAGGCCCTGGTCCATGAGCAGTTCTTC
TRBV3-1/TRBV3-2,TRBJ1-1,NA,NA,CASSQDLARANTEAFF,TGTGCCAGCAGCCAAGATCTGGCCAGGGCGAACACTGAAGCTTTCTTT
TRBV19,TRBJ1-1,TRBD1,NA,CASSMGQGRYWGNTEAFF,TGTGCCAGTAGTATGGGACAGGGTCGTTATTGGGGGAACACTGAAGCTTTCTTT
TRBV3-1/TRBV3-2,TRBJ1-6,TRBD1,NA,CASSLQGAGGSPLHF,TGTGCCAGCAGCCTACAGGGGGCCGGAGGATCACCCCTCCACTTT
TRBV19,TRBJ2-2,TRBD2,NA,CASERASGNTGELFF,TGTGCCTCGGAACGGGCTAGCGGTAACACCGGGGAGCTGTTTTTT
TRBV11-3,TRBJ1-3,NA,NA,CASSRMARGNTIYF,TGTGCCAGCTCCAGGATGGCCAGGGGAAACACCATATATTTT
TRBV19,TRBJ2-7,NA,NA,CASSPGPLAKGVNYEQYF,TGTGCCAGTAGTCCGGGCCCTCTAGCCAAGGGGGTAAACTACGAGCAGTACTTC
TRBV7-9,TRBJ2-2,NA,NA,CASSSSVGVSGQNTGELFF,TGTGCCAGCAGCTCGAGCGTGGGGGTGTCGGGACAGAACACCGGGGAGCTGTTTTTT
TRBV7-9,TRBJ1-4,NA,NA,CASSQNPSRTTNEKLFF,TGTGCCAGCAGCCAAAATCCCTCCAGAACAACTAATGAAAAACTGTTTTTT
TRBV19,TRBJ1-1,NA,NA,CASSTPDRAFEAFF,TGTGCCAGTAGTACCCCGGACAGAGCCTTTGAAGCTTTCTTT
TRBV6-5,TRBJ2-4,TRBD1,NA,CASSQDRAENIQYF,TGTGCCAGCAGCCAGGACAGGGCCGAAAACATTCAGTACTTC
TRBV11-3,TRBJ1-2,NA,few,CASSPSPTRTEF,TGTGCCAGCAGCCCTTCCCCGACCCGAACAGAATTC
TRBV18,TRBJ1-2,NA,NA,CASSRMAGQNYGYTF,TGTGCCAGCTCACGGATGGCAGGGCAAAACTATGGCTACACCTTC
TRBV18,TRBJ2-3,NA,few,CASSTPTVYTQYF,TGTGCCAGCTCAACTCCGACAGTTTATACGCAGTATTTT
TRBV13,TRBJ1-2,NA,NA,CASSLGTQNYGYTF,TGTGCCAGCAGCTTAGGGACACAAAACTATGGCTACACCTTC
TRBV14,TRBJ1-1,NA,NA,CASSQARGGFPEAFF,TGTGCCAGCAGCCAAGCCCGGGGAGGGTTTCCTGAAGCTTTCTTT
TRBV7-2,TRBJ2-3,TRBD2,NA,CASSLELTSGSSTDTQYF,TGTGCCAGCAGCTTAGAATTGACTAGCGGGTCTAGCACAGATACGCAGTATTTT
TRBV5-1,TRBJ2-7,NA,few,CASSLGLADSYEQYF,TGCGCCAGCAGCTTGGGTTTAGCGGATTCCTACGAGCAGTACTTC
TRBV5-1,TRBJ1-1,TRBD1,NA,CASSLGPDRAGGAEAFF,TGCGCCAGCAGCTTGGGACCCGACAGGGCCGGAGGCGCTGAAGCTTTCTTT
TRBV7-2,TRBJ1-2,TRBD1,NA,CASSLAEGQGGYGYTF,TGTGCCAGCAGCTTAGCGGAGGGACAGGGAGGGTATGGCTACACCTTC
TRBV24-1,TRBJ1-2,NA,NA,CATSDFSGYTF,TGTGCCACCAGTGATTTTAGCGGCTACACCTTC
TRBV2,TRBJ2-1,NA,NA,CASKPQGNEQFF,TGTGCCAGCAAGCCTCAGGGCAATGAGCAGTTCTTC